The T cell receptor (beta chain) under discussion was sequenced for a study of Graves' ophthalmopathy and Graves' hyperthyroidism. Researchers turned away patients with other autoimmune diseases, uncontrolled infections, pregnancy or lactation. Using RNA transcripts, the TCR beta CDR3 regions were amplified. An opening RT-PCR round employed HTBI primers and preceded a second-round multiplex PCR. Using its own MiXCR run on the multiplex PCR reads, TCRdb lists one record per CDR3 protein. The table records 600,000 to 950,000 distinct CDR3 sequences, roughly 40% of them present only once. This clonotype was observed at least ten times. Germline-derived CDR1 and CDR2 are SEHNR and FQNEAQ (reference sequence). This CDR3 has 14 residues. The V and J ends lost 1 base and 3 bases respectively, with 10 bases between them.

V and J are TRBV7-9 and TRBJ2-7; D is undetermined. This TCR was sampled from an adult man with Graves' ophthalmopathy. The sequenced sample consisted of peripheral blood. The CDR3 loop is CASSLDWESYEQYF. The CDR3 DNA is TGTGCCAGCAGCTTAGACTGGGAAAGCTACGAGCAGTACTTC.